Each of the 10 T cell receptor beta chains below was sequenced from the same sample in a study of shared clonotypes between healthy human individuals. Profiled with immunoSEQ multiplex PCR; TCRdb holds only in-frame clones, not every one. The repertoire holds approximately 810,000 clones, around 93% seen once, with around 24% in the top ten. CD8 cells classed as naive were CD45RO-negative and positively selected for CCR7, excluding terminally differentiated effector memory CD45RA+ cells. Sequencing was performed on naive CD8+ T cells sorted from blood. All receptors come from a man aged 25-40 years in good health.

A single count supports this clone. V and J are TRBV7-9 and TRBJ2-1; 9 bases align to TRBD2. The CDR3 contains 16 residues. Trimming cost V 5 bases and J 14 bases; bases outside gene matches: 19. Germline-derived CDR1 and CDR2 are SEHNR and FQNEAQ (reference sequence). This CDR3 reads CASSRTGQRGALAEFF. CDR3 in DNA: TGTGCCAGCAGCCGGACCGGCCAGCGGGGGGCTTTGGCCGAGTTCTTC.

DNA of the CDR3: TGCGCCAGCAGCTTTTCGAGGTCCTACGAGCAGTACTTC. Its protein is CASSFSRSYEQYF. The chain combines TRBV5-1 with TRBJ2-7; D is ambiguous. The CDR3 sequence is 13 residues long. CDR1 is SGHRS, CDR2 YFSETQ, per germline. The V end was cut by 2 bases, the J end by 1 base, with 7 bases between.

J is TRBJ1-2 and V is TRBV29-1, with TRBD1 matching 10 bases. This CDR3 is built from 17 residues. CDR1 and CDR2 (germline): SQVTM, ANQGSEA. V gave up 3 bases and J gave up 4 bases; unmatched junction bases: 14. The CDR3 DNA reads TGCAGCGTTGAGAGGGTCGGGACAGGGGATAAAGGCTATGGCTACACCTTC. Its protein is CSVERVGTGDKGYGYTF.

The genes are TRBV11-2 and TRBJ2-7, with unresolved D. The germline CDR1 and CDR2 sequences are SGHAT and FQNNGV. The length of the CDR3 is 15 residues. The V and J ends lost 6 bases and 5 bases respectively, with 20 bases between them. CDR3 in amino acids: CASRLYDQGNHEQYF. The CDR3 bases are TGTGCCAGCAGGTTATACGACCAAGGAAACCACGAGCAGTACTTC.

V gene TRBV6-5 combines with J gene TRBJ2-5; D is undetermined. CDR3 length equals 14 residues. Germline CDR1 MNHEY, CDR2 SVGAGI. The germline V and J ends were trimmed by 4 bases and 5 bases, with 14 bases remaining between them. This CDR3 reads CASSWTKEGETQYF. In DNA form, the CDR3 reads TGTGCCAGCAGTTGGACGAAGGAAGGCGAGACCCAGTACTTC.

V usage is TRBV11-2 and J usage is TRBJ1-2, with 8 nucleotides matching TRBD1. The CDR3 has 13 residues. Trimming cost V 4 bases and J 4 bases; bases outside gene matches: 2. Germline-derived CDR1 and CDR2 are SGHAT and FQNNGV. The CDR3 region has the DNA TGTGCCAGCAGCTGGGACAGGATCTATGGCTACACCTTC. It translates to CASSWDRIYGYTF.

The chain recombines TRBV15 with TRBJ2-2, with D unclear. The CDR3 is made up of 12 amino acids. V dropped 6 bases and J dropped 6 bases, with 8 bases sitting between them. Germline V gene data show CDR1 as LNHNV and CDR2 as YYDKDF (reference sequence). Written as DNA, the CDR3 is TGTGCCACCAGTGAGAGCGCCGGGGAGCTGTTTTTT. This codes for CATSESAGELFF.

As concerns this clone: Additional DNA sequences in this sample encode the identical CDR3. This CDR3 is CASSSSNTEAFF. CDR3 nucleotide sequence: TGCGCCAGTTCTTCATCGAACACTGAAGCTTTCTTT. The V and J genes are TRBV4-1 and TRBJ1-1; no definite D call. The CDR3 runs 12 residues. V was shortened by 9 bases and J by 1 base, with 9 bases between the two germline ends. Germline V lookup: CDR1 MGHRA, CDR2 YSYEKL.

The gene calls are TRBV11-2 and TRBJ2-3; D might be TRBD2 (5 bases). V lost 4 bases and J 0 bases, leaving 14 bases between the germline ends. CDR3 length equals 16 residues. Germline V gene data show CDR1 as SGHAT and CDR2 as FQNNGV. The DNA for the CDR3 is TGTGCCAGCAGCTCAACGGCGGACTCTAGCACAGATACGCAGTATTTT. Protein product: CASSSTADSSTDTQYF.

The V and J genes are TRBV19 and TRBJ2-7; D may be TRBD2 (6 bases). Germline-derived CDR1 and CDR2 are LNHDA and SQIVND (reference sequence). The germline V and J ends were trimmed by 7 bases and 3 bases, with 13 bases remaining between them. The CDR3 is 13 amino acids. The CDR3 region is CASMVDSGYEQYF. In DNA, the CDR3 is TGTGCCAGTATGGTAGATAGCGGCTACGAGCAGTACTTC.